The table lists the clone carrying this TCR beta chain with many counts. What it recognizes is unknown. These data belong to a study of Graves' ophthalmopathy and Graves' hyperthyroidism. The wider study: Pretreatment peripheral blood was obtained at initial diagnosis. Study outcomes and limitations: Most thyroid clonotypes with frequency above 0.001 were detected in blood too. With 70.59% sensitivity and around 79% specificity, the model predicted ophthalmopathy progression.

The CDR3 loop spans 11 amino acids. Germline lookup yields CDR1 SQVTM and CDR2 ANQGSEA. With 2 bases removed from V and 11 bases from J, the gap between germline ends came to 12 bases. Every ophthalmopathy donor presented moderate-to-severe activity, CAS ≥3, NOSPECS ≥4 and duration under 3 months. Researchers took RNA transcripts and amplified TCR beta CDR3 regions from them. Second-round multiplex PCR came after a first-round RT-PCR that employed HTBI primers. TCRdb reprocessed the multiplex PCR reads via MiXCR and lists one record per CDR3 protein. The data show 300,000 to 350,000 distinct CDR3 sequences, with around a sixth seen just once and around 12% held by the top ten.

The source is an adult man with Graves' ophthalmopathy. The specimen was peripheral blood. This chain uses TRBV29-1 with TRBJ1-1; possible D gene TRBD1, 5 bases. The CDR3 sequence: CSVESQGGAFF. In nucleotides, the CDR3 is TGCAGCGTTGAAAGCCAGGGAGGGGCTTTCTTT.